These 7 T cell receptor beta chains share one sample of origin, sequenced in a study of OX40 agonist ivuxolimab in advanced cancers. TCRdb's copy holds only in-frame clones and misses some; the assay was immunoSEQ multiplex PCR. The repertoire holds 52,000 or so clones, with roughly 82% as singletons. The input for sequencing was CD4+ or CD8+ T cells sorted from blood, taken in a trial of the OX40 agonist ivuxolimab. The receptors were gathered from an adult with an advanced solid tumor such as melanoma, head and neck, liver or kidney cancer.

About this clone: The junction differs from germline at one of its ends, possibly a read error. This chain uses TRBV5-8 with TRBJ2-5, with D tentatively TRBD1 or TRBD2 (5 bases each). The germline V gene encodes CDR1 SGHTS and CDR2 YDEGEE. The CDR3 has 15 amino acids. The CDR3 is CASSQGLRVQETQYF. For the CDR3, the DNA is TGCGCCAGCAGCCAAGGACTCAGGGTGCAAGAGACCCAGTACTTC.

This clone was observed a few times. The rearrangement joins TRBV7-3 to TRBJ2-2; 11 bases match TRBD2. CDR3 length equals 18 residues. V lost 3 bases to trimming and J lost 4 bases; unmatched junction nucleotides: 10. Germline lookup yields CDR1 SGHTA and CDR2 FQGTGA. The CDR3 loop reads CASSFLPLAGGSTGELFF. In nucleotides, the CDR3 is TGTGCCAGCAGCTTCCTCCCCCTAGCGGGAGGTTCCACCGGGGAGCTGTTTTTT.

The genes are TRBV6-5 and TRBJ2-3, with 8 bases identical to TRBD2. J gave up 1 base and V 2 bases, and 5 bases lay outside the gene matches. This CDR3 is built from 16 residues. Germline V gene data show CDR1 as MNHEY and CDR2 as SVGAGI. CDR3 region: CASSYGSGARTDTQYF. In DNA form, the CDR3 reads TGTGCCAGCAGTTACGGTAGCGGGGCCCGCACAGATACGCAGTATTTT.

The chain is built from TRBV5-6 and TRBJ2-3; TRBD1 matches 7 bases. J was trimmed by 1 base and V by 2 bases; bases with no gene match: 4. The germline CDR1 and CDR2 sequences are SGHDT and YYEEEE. The CDR3 totals 15 residues. The DNA for the CDR3 is TGTGCCAGCAGCTTCCGAACAGGGGGCACAGATACGCAGTATTTT. It yields the protein CASSFRTGGTDTQYF.

The chain combines TRBV7-9 with TRBJ2-1; possibly TRBD2 for D (5 bases). The germline gives CDR1 SEHNR, CDR2 FQNEAQ (reference sequence). V lost 5 bases and J lost 2, with 16 bases in between. The CDR3 is 16 residues long. CDR3 region: CASSRVVLGTYNEQFF. The DNA of the CDR3 is TGTGCCAGCAGCAGGGTAGTACTAGGAACCTACAATGAGCAGTTCTTC.

V and J are TRBV19 and TRBJ2-7; D remains ambiguous. The V and J ends lost 7 bases and 0 bases respectively, with 13 bases between them. CDR3 length: 14 amino acids. The germline V gene has CDR1 LNHDA and CDR2 SQIVND (reference sequence). CDR3 DNA: TGTGCCAGTAAGAGGCAGGCGAGCTCCTACGAGCAGTACTTC. Residues: CASKRQASSYEQYF. The whole variable domain, filled in from reference TRBV19 and TRBJ2-7, reads DGGITQSPKYLFRKEGQNVTLSCEQNLNHDAMYWYRQDPGQGLRLIYYSQIVNDFQKGDIAEGYSVSREKKESFPLTVTSAQKNPTAFYLCASKRQASSYEQYFGPGTRLTVT.

In its sample, this clone was seen a few times. The chain links TRBV6-1 to TRBJ2-1, with D possibly matching TRBD2 (6 bases). Germline V gene data show CDR1 as MNHNS and CDR2 as SASEGT. This CDR3 comprises 14 residues. V was pared by 6 bases and J by 8 bases, with 17 bases between. This CDR3 reads CASRRLGEHDEQFF. For the CDR3, the DNA is TGTGCCAGCAGGCGACTAGGGGAGCATGATGAGCAGTTCTTC.